This T cell receptor beta chain originates from a study of T cell changes during pregnancy in multiple sclerosis. Libraries were prepared by immunoSEQ multiplex PCR; TCRdb keeps only in-frame clonotypes and omits some of them. The sample holds some 38,000 clones, more than 75% seen once. With V trimmed by 2 bases and J by 6 bases, 1 base remained unmatched. This CDR3 region has 13 residues. Germline CDR1 MNHEY, CDR2 SVGAGI. The chain has TRBV6-5 and TRBJ2-7, with 10 bases lining up with TRBD1. The source was CD8+ T cells from peripheral blood mononuclear cells, collected in the third trimester of pregnancy. The clonotype comes from a female donor with multiple sclerosis, enrolled in a pregnancy study. CDR3 in amino acids: CASSYGTGVEQYF. CDR3 in DNA: TGTGCCAGCAGTTACGGGACAGGGGTCGAGCAGTACTTC.